This T cell receptor beta chain was observed in a study of regulatory T cells in long-lasting Graves disease. The CDR3 runs 16 residues. Germline CDR1 reads MDHEN; CDR2 reads SYDVKM. Deletions cut 6 bases from V and 8 bases from J, with 22 bases between. As for time point: newly diagnosed GD, antithyroid drugs for less than 3 months. Making the TCR library involved RNA that had been extracted from PBMCs. Arm-PCR of CDR3 regions and iRepertoire HTBI primers were used to build TCR beta libraries. Using its own MiXCR run on the multiplex PCR reads, TCRdb lists one record per CDR3 protein. Here the sample spans hundreds of thousands of distinct CDR3 sequences, roughly 15% being singletons. The sample was also reused in another study, on T cells in Graves' hyperthyroidism and ophthalmopathy.

This specimen was peripheral blood mononuclear cells (PBMCs), taken at new diagnosis, from a patient treated with antithyroid drugs. The V and J genes are TRBV28 and TRBJ2-2, with D perhaps TRBD1 (5 bases). This receptor was identified in a man aged 18 to 30 with Graves disease. CDR3 in DNA: TGTGCCAGCAGCCCCACGGGTGGCAGGGTCGCAGGGGAGCTGTTTTTT. This encodes CASSPTGGRVAGELFF. The full variable domain, rest sourced from reference TRBV28 and TRBJ2-2, is DVKVTQSSRYLVKRTGEKVFLECVQDMDHENMFWYRQDPGLGLRLIYFSYDVKMKEKGDIPEGYSVSREKKERFSLILESASTNQTSMYLCASSPTGGRVAGELFFGEGSRLTVL.